This T cell receptor beta chain was captured by sequencing in a study of response to subunit inactivated influenza vaccine. MiXCR was run by TCRdb on the RT-PCR reads, yielding one entry per CDR3 protein. The repertoire includes 600,000 to 850,000 distinct CDR3 sequences, roughly 15% of them detected once, and around 7.6% sits in the top ten. About this clonotype itself: What it binds is not known.

The CDR3 covers 18 residues. Looked up from germline, CDR1 is MDHEN and CDR2 is SYDVKM. V shed 5 bases and J shed 1 base, with 21 bases lying between them. Study findings and constraints: Every seasonal influenza vaccination brings in few new T cells, the authors suggested.

The chain employs TRBV28 and TRBJ2-1, with unresolved D. The material was PBMCs from blood, obtained 14 days before vaccination. The TCR originated in a man in his fifties or sixties who received an inactivated influenza vaccine. The chain's CDR3 is CASSPLPLAATSYNEQFF. The CDR3 region has the DNA TGTGCCAGCAGTCCCCTCCCTCTTGCGGCTACTTCCTACAATGAGCAGTTCTTC. Supplemented by reference TRBV28 and TRBJ2-1, the full variable domain reads DVKVTQSSRYLVKRTGEKVFLECVQDMDHENMFWYRQDPGLGLRLIYFSYDVKMKEKGDIPEGYSVSREKKERFSLILESASTNQTSMYLCASSPLPLAATSYNEQFFGPGTRLTVL.